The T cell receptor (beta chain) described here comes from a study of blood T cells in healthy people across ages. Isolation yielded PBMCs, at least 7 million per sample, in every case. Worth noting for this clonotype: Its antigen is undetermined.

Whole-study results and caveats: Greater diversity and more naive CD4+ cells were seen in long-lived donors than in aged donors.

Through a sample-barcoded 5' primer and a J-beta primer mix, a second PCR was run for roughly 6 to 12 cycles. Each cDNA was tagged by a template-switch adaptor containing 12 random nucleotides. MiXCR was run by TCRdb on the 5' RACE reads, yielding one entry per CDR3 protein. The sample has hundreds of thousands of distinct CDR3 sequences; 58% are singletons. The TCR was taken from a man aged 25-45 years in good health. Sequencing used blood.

The DNA for the CDR3 is TGTGCCAGCAGCCACCGTCGCGGCCAACAAGGGGAGCAGTACTTC. Amino acid sequence: CASSHRRGQQGEQYF. The gene calls are TRBV3-1 and TRBJ2-7; the D is unclear. CDR3 length: 15 residues. Germline lookup yields CDR1 LGHDT and CDR2 YNNKEL (reference sequence). Trimming left V 3 bases short and J 7 bases short, with 19 bases between.